This record concerns one T cell receptor (beta chain) sequence. Its antigen remains unknown. These data originate in a study of T cell repertoires in cytomegalovirus infection. Whole-study context: Indications came from public TCR beta signatures; they pointed to CMV infection and to a matching HLA type.

Study conclusions and caveats: Summed frequency of shared TCR beta families picked out CMV carriers who also had the relevant HLA. HLA-C-restricted CMV-specific TCR beta clonotypes prevailed in the ex vivo response.

TCRdb redid the calling of the reads with MiXCR, one entry per CDR3 protein. This sample has around 95,000 distinct CDR3 sequences; 25% to 30% occur once, and the top ten carry roughly 70%. Trimming left V 0 bases short and J 0 bases short, with 6 bases between. Per the germline V gene, CDR1 is SEHNR and CDR2 is FQNEAQ (reference sequence). CDR3 length: 15 residues. The clonotype originates from a human donor in good health (CMV status not recorded). Some clones in this sample may be carry-over from other donors' samples. V gene TRBV7-9 combines with J gene TRBJ2-4; no definite D call. Here the sequenced sample was CD8+ T cells from cultured PBMCs, taken from culture after CMV antigen stimulation. CDR3 DNA sequence: TGTGCCAGCAGCTTAGCAGGATTAGCCAAAAACATTCAGTACTTC. Translating it yields CASSLAGLAKNIQYF.